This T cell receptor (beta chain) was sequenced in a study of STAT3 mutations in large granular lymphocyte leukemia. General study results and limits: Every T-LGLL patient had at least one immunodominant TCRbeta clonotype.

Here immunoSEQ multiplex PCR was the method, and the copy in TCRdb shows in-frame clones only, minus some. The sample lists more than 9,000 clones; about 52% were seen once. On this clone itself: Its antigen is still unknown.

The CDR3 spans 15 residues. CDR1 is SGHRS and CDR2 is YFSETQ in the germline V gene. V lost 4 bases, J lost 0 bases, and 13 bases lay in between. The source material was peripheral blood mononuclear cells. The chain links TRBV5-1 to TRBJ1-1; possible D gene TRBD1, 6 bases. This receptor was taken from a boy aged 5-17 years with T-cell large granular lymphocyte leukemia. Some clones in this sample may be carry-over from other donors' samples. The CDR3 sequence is CASSQNRDMNTEAFF. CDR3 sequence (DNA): TGCGCCAGCAGCCAAAACAGGGACATGAACACTGAAGCTTTCTTT. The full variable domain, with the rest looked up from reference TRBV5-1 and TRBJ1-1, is KAGVTQTPRYLIKTRGQQVTLSCSPISGHRSVSWYQQTPGQGLQFLFEYFSETQRNKGNFPGRFSGRQFSNSRSEMNVSTLELGDSALYLCASSQNRDMNTEAFFGQGTRLTVV.